A selection of T cell receptor beta chains follows, all from one sample in a study of prognosis after radiotherapy for stage I lung cancer. TCRdb re-analysed the multiplex PCR reads in MiXCR, keeping a single row per CDR3 protein. The sample has 15,000 or so distinct CDR3 sequences, around 30% seen once. The sample consisted of PBMCs, taken before or after stereotactic body radiation therapy (not recorded which). Receptor source: a donor over 45 with non-small cell lung cancer. Each CDR3 is given with its conserved first and last residue. Only some rows state a clone size, as once, few, many or a class for expanded clones.

cdr3_length,clone_size,v_call,cdr3_aa
14,NA,TRBV5-1,CASTEGGIADTQYF
16,NA,TRBV5-1,CASSTMEGKNTGELFF
12,many,TRBV11-3,CASSLNSYEQYF
15,many,TRBV19,CASRAALSGANVLTF
15,many,TRBV28,CASSYGLAGVETQYF
15,many,TRBV12-3/TRBV12-4,CASSPQGFAKNIQYF
20,NA,TRBV5-1,CASRIRQGLAGPEVIETQYF
13,many,TRBV20-1,CSQTSGSSYEQYF
15,many,TRBV5-4,CASSLDTVSGNTIYF
18,NA,TRBV2,CASSGTSGASSGDNVLTF
15,many,TRBV2,CASGPFGGLQETQYF